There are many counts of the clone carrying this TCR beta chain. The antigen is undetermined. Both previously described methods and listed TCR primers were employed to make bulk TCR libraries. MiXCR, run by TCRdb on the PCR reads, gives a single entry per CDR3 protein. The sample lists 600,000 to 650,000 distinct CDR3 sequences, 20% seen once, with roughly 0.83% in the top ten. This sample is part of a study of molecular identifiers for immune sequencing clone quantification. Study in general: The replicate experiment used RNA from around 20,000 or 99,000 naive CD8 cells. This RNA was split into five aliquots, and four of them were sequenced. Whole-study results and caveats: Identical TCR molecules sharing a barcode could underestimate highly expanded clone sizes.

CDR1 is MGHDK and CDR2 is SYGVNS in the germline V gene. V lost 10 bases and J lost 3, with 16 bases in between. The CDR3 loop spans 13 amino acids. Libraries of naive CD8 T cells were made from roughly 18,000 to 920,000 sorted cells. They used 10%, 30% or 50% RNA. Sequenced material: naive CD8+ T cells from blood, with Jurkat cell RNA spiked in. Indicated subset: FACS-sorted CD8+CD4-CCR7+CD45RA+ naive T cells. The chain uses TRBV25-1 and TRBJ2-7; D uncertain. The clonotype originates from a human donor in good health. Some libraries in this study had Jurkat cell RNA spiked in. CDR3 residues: CATLPRTVYEQYF. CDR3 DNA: TGTGCCACCCTCCCTAGAACAGTCTACGAGCAGTACTTC.